Sequencing of this TCR beta chain was carried out in a study of cytomegalovirus exposure and HLA in healthy donors. Study-level findings and limits: In a later analysis, across HLA loci, associated TCR counts were highest for DRB1, lowest for HLA-C.

Primers included in the PCR were 60 Vbeta and 13 Jbeta primers. Assay used: immunoSEQ multiplex PCR; TCRdb lists only in-frame clones, some missing. The sample lists around 140,000 clones, 78% occurring once. This clone was counted only a few times. Its specificity is unknown. The source is a woman in her forties in good health and CMV-seropositive. Sequencing used PBMCs.

The CDR3 loop is CASTGDSYTEAFF. The CDR3 region has the DNA TGTGCCAGCACTGGGGACAGTTACACTGAAGCTTTCTTT. The chain links TRBV5-6 to TRBJ1-1; 7 bases fit TRBD1. The CDR3 has 13 amino acids. The germline V gene has CDR1 SGHDT and CDR2 YYEEEE. V dropped 6 bases and J dropped 3; count of bases not matched to a gene: 5.